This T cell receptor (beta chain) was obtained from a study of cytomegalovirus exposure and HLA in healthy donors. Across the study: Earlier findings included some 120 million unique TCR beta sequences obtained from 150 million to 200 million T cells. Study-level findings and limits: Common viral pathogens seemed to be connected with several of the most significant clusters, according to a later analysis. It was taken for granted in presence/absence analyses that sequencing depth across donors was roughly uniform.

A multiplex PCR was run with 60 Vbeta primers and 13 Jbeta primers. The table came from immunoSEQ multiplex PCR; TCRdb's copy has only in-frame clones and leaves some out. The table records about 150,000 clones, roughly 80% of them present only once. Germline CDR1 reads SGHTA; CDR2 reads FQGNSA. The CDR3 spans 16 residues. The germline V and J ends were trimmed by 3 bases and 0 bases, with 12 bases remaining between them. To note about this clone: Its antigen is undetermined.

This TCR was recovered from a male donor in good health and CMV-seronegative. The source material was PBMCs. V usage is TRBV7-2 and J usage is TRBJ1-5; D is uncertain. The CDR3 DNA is TGTGCCAGCAGCTTTACCCGCCAGATTAGCAATCAGCCCCAGCATTTT. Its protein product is CASSFTRQISNQPQHF.